The T cell receptor (beta chain) described here comes from a study of blood T cell repertoires in COVID-19. Looking at the study overall: The cDNA or gDNA used as material had been derived from T cells, B-cell-depleted T cells, or PBMCs.

In the study's own analysis: Counts of nucleated cells, estimated from reference gene primer amplification, were obtained. Using immunoSEQ multiplex PCR, the repertoire was profiled, and TCRdb retains in-frame clones only, with some absent. V and J calls and clone size are given by that table; D and trimming were obtained from the DNA. The repertoire holds roughly 130,000 clones, with around 83% as singletons. Germline CDR1 and CDR2: KGHSH and LQKENI. CDR3 length equals 20 residues. V lost 3 bases to trimming and J lost 5 bases; unmatched junction nucleotides: 21. V usage is TRBV18 and J usage is TRBJ2-3, with 9 bases identical to TRBD2. Material for sequencing was peripheral blood. The sequence was collected from a woman of 80 years or more with acute or convalescent COVID-19. CDR3 in amino acids: CASSPVLPRGLAGAGDTQYF. Written as DNA, the CDR3 is TGTGCCAGCTCACCCGTACTCCCCAGAGGGTTAGCGGGGGCCGGAGATACGCAGTATTTT.